This T cell receptor (beta chain) was documented in a study of CD8 T cells in Susac syndrome. Reverse transcription used about 0.45 to 1 ug RNA and random hexamers. Amplification of TCR beta CDR3 was carried out by immunoSEQ multiplex PCR, which covered 54 Vbeta and 13 Jbeta segments. TCRdb passed the immunoSEQ multiplex PCR reads through MiXCR, listing each CDR3 protein once. The table has 90,000 to 150,000 distinct CDR3 sequences, around 92% seen once. This sequence was found in a human donor in good health. Sequencing input: CD8+ T cells from PBMCs.

The DNA of the CDR3 is TGTGCCAGCAGCCGACGACTAGCGGGAAGAACCTACGAGCAGTACTTC. Amino acid sequence: CASSRRLAGRTYEQYF. The chain recombines TRBV27 with TRBJ2-7; 11 bases fit TRBD2. Germline trimming cut 6 bases from V and 2 bases from J; bases unmatched to any gene: 9. The CDR3 contains 16 residues. The germline V gene has CDR1 MNHEY and CDR2 SMNVEV (reference sequence).